These 30 T cell receptor beta chains were all obtained from the same sample, sequenced in a study of Ad26.COV2.S vaccination and SARS-CoV-2 variants. Profiling relied on immunoSEQ multiplex PCR, and the TCRdb table lists in-frame clones only, not all of them. The table lists 350,000 to 450,000 clones, 80% to 90% of them singletons. Treatment indicated: 15 to 20 received Ad26.COV2.S at low or high dose, single or two shots; several received placebo; per-sample allocation not given. The study sampled participants on day 63 after the first vaccine or placebo injection. The specimen was peripheral blood, collected in a trial of Ad26.COV2.S vaccine versus placebo. All receptors come from a person between 18 and 65 years old who received the Ad26.COV2.S COVID-19 vaccine or a placebo.

V gene TRBV5-1 combines with J gene TRBJ1-2, with D perhaps matching TRBD1 (6 bases). Germline V CDR1 and CDR2: SGHRS, YFSETQ. The V and J ends lost 3 bases and 1 base respectively, with 10 bases between them. The CDR3 consists of 14 residues. CDR3 sequence reads: CASSSGQFNYGYTF. CDR3 nucleotide sequence: TGCGCCAGCAGCTCCGGACAGTTTAACTATGGCTACACCTTC. Looking up the rest from reference TRBV5-1 and TRBJ1-2 gives the full variable domain: KAGVTQTPRYLIKTRGQQVTLSCSPISGHRSVSWYQQTPGQGLQFLFEYFSETQRNKGNFPGRFSGRQFSNSRSEMNVSTLELGDSALYLCASSSGQFNYGYTFGSGTRLTVV.

The chain recombines TRBV18 with TRBJ2-1, with TRBD2 identical over 11 bases. Germline CDR1 and CDR2: KGHSH and LQKENI. V was clipped by 4 bases and J by 5 bases; unmatched bases: 1. The CDR3 extends over 14 amino acids. The CDR3 reads CASSLAGGNNEQFF. CDR3 bases: TGTGCCAGCTCACTAGCGGGGGGGAACAATGAGCAGTTCTTC.

The rearrangement uses TRBV3-1 (or the pseudogene TRBV3-2) and TRBJ2-4, with TRBD1 identical over 8 bases. Trimming cost V 0 bases and J 5 bases; bases outside gene matches: 3. The CDR3 totals 15 residues. Germline lookup yields CDR1 LGHDT and CDR2 YNNKEL (reference sequence). The CDR3 DNA follows: TGTGCCAGCAGCCAAGATACGGACAGGGAAAACATTCAGTACTTC. Its translation is CASSQDTDRENIQYF.

V is TRBV30 and J is TRBJ2-4; D perhaps matches TRBD2 (6 bases). The CDR3 spans 13 residues. Germline V CDR1 and CDR2: GTSNPN, SVGIG (reference sequence). CDR3 DNA: TGTGCTTGTGGGACTGGGCCTTCAAACATTCAGTACTTC. It codes for CACGTGPSNIQYF.

This clone was observed a single time. The chain links TRBV12-3 or TRBV12-4 to TRBJ2-1, with D uncertain. The length of the CDR3 is 13 residues. Trimming left V 7 bases short and J 4 bases short, with 11 bases between. The CDR3 sequence: CASTQARYNEQFF. The CDR3 DNA sequence: TGTGCCAGCACCCAAGCCAGATACAATGAGCAGTTCTTC.

J is TRBJ2-1 and V is TRBV6-1; D possibly corresponds to TRBD2 (5 bases). The CDR3 is made up of 14 amino acids. V dropped 3 bases and J dropped 9 bases, with 15 bases sitting between them. Germline CDR1 reads MNHNS; CDR2 reads SASEGT. CDR3 DNA: TGTGCCAGCAGTGACCATTCGGGGTTCAGTGAGCAGTTCTTC. It specifies CASSDHSGFSEQFF.

The chain uses TRBV2 and TRBJ2-7; TRBD2 matches 7 bases. This CDR3 region has 17 residues. Germline CDR1 reads SNHLY; CDR2 reads FYNNEI. Losses at the gene ends were 2 bases for V and 4 bases for J; bases not matched to a gene: 14. In nucleotides, the CDR3 is TGTGCCAGCAGTGAACCTAGCGGATTTACCGATTTTTACGAGCAGTACTTC. Translated, it gives CASSEPSGFTDFYEQYF.

Only a few counts were recorded for this clone. This chain connects TRBV6-2 or TRBV6-3 to TRBJ1-2; D uncertain. Deletions cut 6 bases from V and 3 bases from J, with 20 bases between. The CDR3 has 16 amino acids. Per the germline V gene, CDR1 is MNHEY and CDR2 is SVGEGT. CDR3 sequence reads: CASSSQDGSPHYGYTF. Here the CDR3 DNA reads TGTGCCAGCAGCTCTCAGGACGGATCACCGCACTATGGCTACACCTTC.

J is TRBJ1-4 and V is TRBV30; TRBD1 might be the D (5 bases). V was shortened by 0 bases and J by 5 bases, with 10 bases between the two germline ends. Per the germline V gene, CDR1 is GTSNPN and CDR2 is SVGIG (reference sequence). The CDR3 sequence is 14 residues long. CDR3 protein: CAWSVGLANEKLFF. The CDR3 DNA reads TGTGCCTGGAGTGTGGGACTCGCCAATGAAAAACTGTTTTTT.

The J gene is TRBJ1-1, the V gene TRBV4-3, with a possible D match to TRBD1 (6 bases). CDR1 is LGHNA, CDR2 YSLEER, per germline. The V end was cut by 3 bases, the J end by 6 bases, with 8 bases between. This CDR3 spans 12 amino acids. The CDR3 sequence is CASSQNRAEAFF. Here the CDR3 DNA reads TGCGCCAGCAGCCAGAACAGGGCTGAAGCTTTCTTT.

V usage is TRBV5-6 and J usage is TRBJ2-7, with D tentatively TRBD2 (6 bases). V lost 4 bases, J lost 2 bases, and 19 bases lay in between. CDR3 length equals 16 residues. The germline CDR1 and CDR2 sequences are SGHDT and YYEEEE. CDR3 in DNA: TGTGCCAGCAGCCGGCTGCAGGACTACCAACCCTACGAGCAGTACTTC. It yields the protein CASSRLQDYQPYEQYF. Full variable domain (missing parts from reference TRBV5-6 and TRBJ2-7): DAGVTQSPTHLIKTRGQQVTLRCSPKSGHDTVSWYQQALGQGPQFIFQYYEEEERQRGNFPDRFSGHQFPNYSSELNVNALLLGDSALYLCASSRLQDYQPYEQYFGPGTRLTVT.

J is TRBJ2-7 and V is TRBV10-1, with 7 bases that match TRBD2. Germline V CDR1 and CDR2: WNHNN, SYGVQD (reference sequence). J was trimmed by 3 bases and V by 6 bases; bases with no gene match: 11. There are 15 residues in the CDR3. The CDR3 sequence: CASSSGGTGIYEQYF. The CDR3 bases are TGCGCCAGCAGCTCGGGGGGAACGGGGATCTACGAGCAGTACTTC.

The chain employs TRBV5-6 and TRBJ1-2; no clear D gene. CDR3 length: 12 residues. Germline CDR1 reads SGHDT; CDR2 reads YYEEEE. The ends were cut back, 4 bases at V and 4 bases at J, with 8 bases in the middle. The CDR3 DNA reads TGTGCCAGCAGCCCAGGAGCCTATGGCTACACCTTC. This translates into CASSPGAYGYTF.

This clone has just one count. J is TRBJ2-1 and V is TRBV4-1, with unresolved D. Trimming took off 0 bases at V and 7 bases at J, with 4 bases between the two ends. Germline CDR1 reads MGHRA; CDR2 reads YSYEKL. CDR3 length equals 12 residues. The CDR3 loop is CASSQDLNEQFF. The CDR3 DNA follows: TGCGCCAGCAGCCAAGATTTGAATGAGCAGTTCTTC.

V is TRBV2 and J is TRBJ1-1; D might be TRBD1 (5 bases). V was clipped by 4 bases and J by 6 bases, with 9 bases between them. Germline-derived CDR1 and CDR2 are SNHLY and FYNNEI. The CDR3 is 12 amino acids. This CDR3 reads CASSGRASEAFF. CDR3 nucleotides: TGTGCCAGCAGTGGCAGGGCTTCTGAAGCTTTCTTT.

Here the CDR3 reads CASSYGSDYYEQYF. CDR3 coding DNA: TGTGCCAGCAGTTACGGCAGCGACTACTACGAGCAGTACTTC. V is TRBV6-2 or TRBV6-3 and J is TRBJ2-7; D is perhaps TRBD2 (5 bases). V gave up 2 bases and J gave up 3 bases, with 11 bases separating them. The CDR3 length is 14 residues. Germline V gives CDR1 MNHEY, CDR2 SVGEGT.

CDR3 coding DNA: TGTGCCAGCAGTTACTTCCGAGACAGGGGTTTTCGCAATCAGCCCCAGCATTTT. It translates to CASSYFRDRGFRNQPQHF. The chain is built from TRBV6-2 or TRBV6-3 and TRBJ1-5, with 8 bases that match TRBD1. V dropped 1 base and J dropped 2; count of bases not matched to a gene: 10. The CDR3 runs 18 residues. Germline V gene sequence: CDR1 MNHEY, CDR2 SVGEGT.

This chain connects TRBV6-1 to TRBJ2-5; D perhaps matches TRBD1 (5 bases). The length of the CDR3 is 15 residues. Deletions cut 3 bases from V and 1 base from J, with 12 bases between. Germline assignment: CDR1 MNHNS and CDR2 SASEGT. The CDR3 region is CASSEKDILQETQYF. In DNA, the CDR3 is TGTGCCAGCAGTGAGAAGGACATCCTCCAAGAGACCCAGTACTTC.

This clone was seen once. The genes are TRBV6-2 or TRBV6-3 and TRBJ1-5; no clear D. The CDR3 is 13 amino acids. V was shortened by 1 base and J by 7 bases, with 8 bases between the two germline ends. The germline V gene has CDR1 MNHEY and CDR2 SVGEGT. In DNA, the CDR3 is TGTGCCAGCAGTTACTACGGAGGACAGCCCCAGCATTTT. Amino acid sequence: CASSYYGGQPQHF.

The chain uses TRBV7-6 and TRBJ2-1, with TRBD2 identical over 10 bases. The V gene end was trimmed by 2 bases and the J gene end by 5 bases; junction bases not matched to a gene: 6. Germline CDR1 SGHVS, CDR2 FNYEAQ. There are 16 residues in the CDR3. The CDR3 DNA reads as TGTGCCAGCAGCTTACGACCTAGCGGGGGTCACAATGAGCAGTTCTTC. Its translation: CASSLRPSGGHNEQFF.

The chain links TRBV5-6 to TRBJ2-7; 10 positions agree with TRBD2. V was clipped by 5 bases and J by 1 base; unmatched bases: 6. The CDR3 is 15 amino acids. From germline, CDR1 is SGHDT and CDR2 YYEEEE. Here the CDR3 reads CASSNSSGGSYEQYF. CDR3 coding DNA: TGTGCCAGCAGTAACTCTAGCGGGGGTTCCTACGAGCAGTACTTC. Complete variable domain (other parts from reference TRBV5-6 and TRBJ2-7): DAGVTQSPTHLIKTRGQQVTLRCSPKSGHDTVSWYQQALGQGPQFIFQYYEEEERQRGNFPDRFSGHQFPNYSSELNVNALLLGDSALYLCASSNSSGGSYEQYFGPGTRLTVT.

The J gene is TRBJ2-5, the V gene TRBV19, with D unclear. CDR1 is LNHDA, CDR2 SQIVND, per germline (reference sequence). V gave up 1 base and J gave up 5 bases, with 11 bases separating them. The CDR3 spans 14 residues. CDR3: CASSIALSQETQYF. The CDR3 region has the DNA TGTGCCAGTAGTATAGCCCTAAGTCAGGAGACCCAGTACTTC. Full variable domain (missing parts from reference TRBV19 and TRBJ2-5): DGGITQSPKYLFRKEGQNVTLSCEQNLNHDAMYWYRQDPGQGLRLIYYSQIVNDFQKGDIAEGYSVSREKKESFPLTVTSAQKNPTAFYLCASSIALSQETQYFGPGTRLLVL.

The V gene is TRBV5-1, the J gene TRBJ2-7, with 9 positions matching TRBD1. The CDR3 has 15 amino acids. The junction had 8 bases not matched to a gene; V was cut back by 0 bases and J by 7 bases. Germline V gene data show CDR1 as SGHRS and CDR2 as YFSETQ. CDR3 nucleotides: TGCGCCAGCAGCTTGGGGGGGACAGGGCCTGGAGAGCAGTACTTC. The encoded protein is CASSLGGTGPGEQYF.

The V and J genes are TRBV7-9 and TRBJ2-7; maybe TRBD1 (5 bases). V gave up 1 base and J gave up 2 bases, with 15 bases separating them. The length of the CDR3 is 16 residues. Germline V gene data show CDR1 as SEHNR and CDR2 as FQNEAQ (reference sequence). The CDR3 region has the DNA TGTGCCAGCAGCTTAGAAGGGTCCAGGGTGGCCTACGAGCAGTACTTC. Its protein product is CASSLEGSRVAYEQYF.

The V gene is TRBV5-4, the J gene TRBJ1-2; D uncertain. Trimming took off 3 bases at V and 7 bases at J, with 13 bases between the two ends. Germline CDR1 and CDR2: SGHNT and YYREEE (reference sequence). The CDR3 has 13 residues. The CDR3 is CASSWQDSGGYTF. In nucleotides, the CDR3 is TGTGCCAGCAGCTGGCAGGATTCTGGTGGCTACACCTTC.

The chain has TRBV5-1 and TRBJ2-5, with D maybe TRBD1 (5 bases). Per the germline V gene, CDR1 is SGHRS and CDR2 is YFSETQ. The V end was cut by 6 bases, the J end by 4 bases, with 16 bases between. The CDR3 spans 14 residues. As DNA, the CDR3 is TGCGCCAGCAACCCGCTTCCCCAGGGAGAGACCCAGTACTTC. This encodes CASNPLPQGETQYF.

The chain uses TRBV7-2 and TRBJ1-5; D gene uncertain. Trimming removed 2 bases from V and 5 bases from J, with 10 bases in between. This CDR3 comprises 14 residues. CDR1 and CDR2 from the germline V gene are SGHTA and FQGNSA. The CDR3 protein is CASSLRGNDQPQHF. The CDR3 region has the DNA TGTGCCAGCAGCTTAAGAGGGAACGATCAGCCCCAGCATTTT.

The chain employs TRBV19 and TRBJ2-5; D is possibly TRBD1 (6 bases). V was trimmed by 4 bases and J by 5 bases, leaving 11 bases between them. Germline loops: CDR1 LNHDA, CDR2 SQIVND (reference sequence). CDR3 size: 13 residues. The CDR3 loop is CASSKNREETQYF. CDR3 bases: TGTGCCAGTAGTAAAAACAGGGAGGAGACCCAGTACTTC.

This clone showed up just once. The CDR3 here is CASSVDSGSGTGELFF. CDR3 bases: TGTGCCAGCAGCGTAGATTCAGGGTCGGGGACCGGGGAGCTGTTTTTT. The genes are TRBV9 and TRBJ2-2; D is perhaps TRBD1 or TRBD2 (5 bases each). V lost 0 bases and J lost 5, with 14 bases in between. This CDR3 contains 16 residues. Germline CDR1 SGDLS, CDR2 YYNGEE.

The V and J genes are TRBV19 and TRBJ2-7; 8 positions agree with TRBD1. The V gene end was trimmed by 5 bases and the J gene end by 4 bases; junction bases not matched to a gene: 19. The V gene's germline CDR1 is LNHDA and CDR2 SQIVND (reference sequence). The CDR3 contains 18 residues. CDR3 DNA sequence: TGTGCCAGTAGTTCCCGGGCCGACAAGGACAGGGCTTGGTACGAGCAGTACTTC. This gives the protein CASSSRADKDRAWYEQYF. Supplemented by reference TRBV19 and TRBJ2-7, the full variable domain reads DGGITQSPKYLFRKEGQNVTLSCEQNLNHDAMYWYRQDPGQGLRLIYYSQIVNDFQKGDIAEGYSVSREKKESFPLTVTSAQKNPTAFYLCASSSRADKDRAWYEQYFGPGTRLTVT.